Each of the 26 T cell receptor beta chains below was sequenced from the same sample in a study of blood T cell repertoires in COVID-19. The table came from immunoSEQ multiplex PCR; TCRdb's copy has only in-frame clones and leaves some out. This table holds under 450,000 clones, around nine tenths found once. Sequenced input: peripheral blood. The receptors stem from a woman aged 40 to 49 with COVID-19, enrolled during active disease.

V gene TRBV5-6 combines with J gene TRBJ2-7, with no clear D. Germline CDR1 is SGHDT and CDR2 is YYEEEE. CDR3 length: 13 residues. The V end lost 0 bases, the J end lost 3 bases, and 7 bases lay between the germline ends. CDR3 amino acids: CASSLGRSYEQYF. The CDR3 nucleotides read TGTGCCAGCAGCTTGGGCAGAAGCTACGAGCAGTACTTC.

The sample holds one count of this clone. The J gene is TRBJ2-1, the V gene TRBV30; maybe TRBD1 (6 bases). Trimming left V 8 bases short and J 0 bases short, with 11 bases between. The CDR3 is made up of 13 amino acids. CDR1 is GTSNPN and CDR2 is SVGIG in the germline V gene (reference sequence). The CDR3 region is CAADRSSYNEQFF. For the CDR3, the DNA is TGTGCCGCTGACAGGAGCTCCTACAATGAGCAGTTCTTC.

The table lists this clone with a few counts. The chain employs TRBV28 and TRBJ2-6, with D unclear. Germline V gene lookup returns CDR1 MDHEN and CDR2 SYDVKM. The CDR3 is made up of 13 amino acids. The V end was cut by 6 bases, the J end by 4 bases, with 7 bases between. The CDR3 DNA is TGTGCCAGCAGCGGTTCGGGGGCCAACGTCCTGACTTTC. It specifies CASSGSGANVLTF.

The V call is TRBV18, the J call TRBJ2-5, with D unclear. The V and J ends lost 3 bases and 4 bases respectively, with 6 bases between them. Germline V gene data show CDR1 as KGHSH and CDR2 as LQKENI. CDR3 size: 12 residues. The CDR3 coding sequence is TGTGCCAGCTCACCCCTTCGAGAGACCCAGTACTTC. This translates into CASSPLRETQYF. The complete variable domain, with remaining parts taken from reference TRBV18 and TRBJ2-5, reads NAGVMQNPRHLVRRRGQEARLRCSPMKGHSHVYWYRQLPEEGLKFMVYLQKENIIDESGMPKERFSAEFPKEGPSILRIQQVVRGDSAAYFCASSPLRETQYFGPGTRLLVL.

This chain uses TRBV9 with TRBJ2-1, with D maybe TRBD2 (5 bases). Germline values: CDR1 SGDLS, CDR2 YYNGEE. V lost 0 bases, J lost 6 bases, and 16 bases lay in between. This CDR3 region has 16 residues. CDR3 region: CASSVEPADLINEQFF. DNA for the CDR3: TGTGCCAGCAGCGTAGAGCCAGCGGACCTCATCAATGAGCAGTTCTTC.

This clone was picked up a small number of times. The chain has TRBV5-1 and TRBJ1-4, with 10 bases lining up with TRBD1. The CDR3 has 14 amino acids. V trimming: 4 bases; J trimming: 11 bases; junction bases outside the gene matches: 8. CDR1 and CDR2 (germline): SGHRS, YFSETQ. CDR3 loop: CASSPGDRGMKLFF. The CDR3 DNA follows: TGCGCCAGCAGCCCGGGGGACAGGGGTATGAAACTGTTTTTT.

The genes are TRBV27 and TRBJ2-1; 13 bases are a match to TRBD2. The junction had 10 bases not matched to a gene; V was cut back by 6 bases and J by 5 bases. Looked up from germline, CDR1 is MNHEY and CDR2 is SMNVEV (reference sequence). CDR3 length: 17 amino acids. The CDR3: CASSHAGTSGVHNEQFF. DNA of the CDR3: TGTGCCAGCAGCCATGCAGGGACTAGCGGGGTCCACAATGAGCAGTTCTTC.

CDR3: CASSLGGAADTEAFF. The CDR3 nucleotides are TGTGCCAGCAGCTTGGGCGGGGCCGCTGATACTGAAGCTTTCTTT. The chain combines TRBV5-4 with TRBJ1-1, with D perhaps matching TRBD1 (5 bases). Germline V gene lookup returns CDR1 SGHNT and CDR2 YYREEE (reference sequence). The germline V and J ends were trimmed by 0 bases and 5 bases, with 14 bases remaining between them. The CDR3 has 15 residues.

This chain links TRBV7-2 with TRBJ1-6; D is unresolved. This CDR3 contains 15 residues. Germline values: CDR1 SGHTA, CDR2 FQGNSA. Between the trimmed V and J ends, which lost 2 bases and 6 bases, there was a span of 11 bases. The CDR3 DNA sequence: TGTGCCAGCAGCTTATCCCAAGCTTTTAATTCACCCCTCCACTTT. Its translation: CASSLSQAFNSPLHF.

The rearrangement joins TRBV27 to TRBJ1-2; 7 bases are shared with TRBD1. This CDR3 has 15 residues. The trim removed 4 bases at V and 1 base at J, leaving 6 bases unmatched. From germline, CDR1 is MNHEY and CDR2 SMNVEV (reference sequence). CDR3 sequence reads: CASSSQGGVNYGYTF. The CDR3 region has the DNA TGTGCCAGCAGTTCCCAGGGGGGAGTTAACTATGGCTACACCTTC.

This chain connects TRBV6-4 to TRBJ1-1; D may be TRBD1 (5 bases). The CDR3 loop spans 15 amino acids. Germline V gene sequence: CDR1 MRHNA, CDR2 SNTAGT. With 2 bases removed from V and 4 bases from J, the gap between germline ends came to 14 bases. The CDR3 sequence: CASSDRWRQSTEAFF. CDR3 DNA sequence: TGTGCCAGCAGTGACCGTTGGCGACAGAGCACTGAAGCTTTCTTT.

The chain recombines TRBV18 with TRBJ2-1; TRBD2 matches at 9 bases. There are 15 residues in the CDR3. Germline V gene data show CDR1 as KGHSH and CDR2 as LQKENI. V gave up 3 bases and J gave up 6 bases; unmatched junction bases: 6. CDR3 residues: CASSPSGRMSNEQFF. The DNA for the CDR3 is TGTGCCAGCTCACCTAGCGGGAGAATGAGCAATGAGCAGTTCTTC. Drawing the rest from reference TRBV18 and TRBJ2-1, the complete variable domain is NAGVMQNPRHLVRRRGQEARLRCSPMKGHSHVYWYRQLPEEGLKFMVYLQKENIIDESGMPKERFSAEFPKEGPSILRIQQVVRGDSAAYFCASSPSGRMSNEQFFGPGTRLTVL.

The chain is built from TRBV4-1 and TRBJ1-2, with D maybe TRBD1 (5 bases). Germline CDR1 is MGHRA and CDR2 is YSYEKL. V shed 0 bases and J shed 8 bases, with 16 bases lying between them. This CDR3 has 15 residues. CDR3 sequence reads: CASSQDWSGGIGYTF. CDR3 bases: TGCGCCAGCAGCCAAGATTGGTCCGGGGGGATCGGCTACACCTTC.

The J gene is TRBJ1-2, the V gene TRBV7-3, with 9 bases lining up with TRBD1. Germline V CDR1 and CDR2: SGHTA, FQGTGA. The V gene end was trimmed by 5 bases and the J gene end by 5 bases; junction bases not matched to a gene: 3. The CDR3 loop spans 13 amino acids. The CDR3: CASSTGGGYGYTF. The CDR3 DNA sequence: TGTGCCAGCAGCACAGGGGGCGGGTATGGCTACACCTTC.

This clone showed up just a few times. CDR3 sequence reads: CASRHRGRDTGELFF. The CDR3 DNA sequence: TGCGCCAGCAGACACAGGGGTCGGGACACCGGGGAGCTGTTTTTT. V and J are TRBV4-3 and TRBJ2-2; TRBD1 matches at 7 bases. This CDR3 is built from 15 residues. CDR1 LGHNA and CDR2 YSLEER come from the germline V gene. The trim removed 6 bases at V and 3 bases at J, leaving 7 bases unmatched.

The DNA for the CDR3 is TGTGCCAGCAGTGAGCGGGCCTCCTACAATGAGCAGTTCTTC. Translation gives CASSERASYNEQFF. The chain has TRBV2 and TRBJ2-1; D perhaps matches TRBD2 (5 bases). With 3 bases removed from V and 0 bases from J, the gap between germline ends came to 6 bases. This CDR3 has 14 residues. Looked up from germline, CDR1 is SNHLY and CDR2 is FYNNEI.

This chain joins TRBV5-1 and TRBJ2-1; 7 positions match TRBD2. The CDR3 runs 16 residues. J lost 4 bases, V lost 1 base, and 8 bases had no gene match. Germline CDR1 reads SGHRS; CDR2 reads YFSETQ. This CDR3 is CASSLQRSSGYNEQFF. The DNA for the CDR3 is TGCGCCAGCAGCTTGCAACGGTCTAGCGGATACAATGAGCAGTTCTTC.

This clone was counted a single time. J is TRBJ1-4 and V is TRBV6-2 or TRBV6-3; 7 bases match TRBD1. This CDR3 region has 15 residues. The V gene end was trimmed by 2 bases and the J gene end by 8 bases; junction bases not matched to a gene: 8. Germline assignment: CDR1 MNHEY and CDR2 SVGEGT. The CDR3 nucleotides are TGTGCCAGCAGTTACCGGCGGGACAGAGAGGAAAAACTGTTTTTT. Its translation: CASSYRRDREEKLFF.

The chain employs TRBV6-6 and TRBJ1-5; D is unclear. V gave up 0 bases and J gave up 5 bases, with 11 bases separating them. The CDR3 contains 15 residues. Germline V lookup: CDR1 MNHNY, CDR2 SVGAGI (reference sequence). CDR3 amino acids: CASSYSNPGDQPQHF. The CDR3 coding sequence is TGTGCCAGCAGTTACTCGAACCCGGGAGATCAGCCCCAGCATTTT.

For this clone: Other DNA variants within this sample encode the same CDR3. The genes are TRBV2 and TRBJ1-1; D might be TRBD1 (5 bases). V was cut by 7 bases and J by 2 bases, with 11 bases left in between. Germline lookup yields CDR1 SNHLY and CDR2 FYNNEI. The CDR3 extends over 13 amino acids. CDR3 region: CASKAGGNTEAFF. CDR3 DNA: TGTGCCAGCAAAGCCGGGGGTAACACTGAAGCTTTCTTT.

The gene calls are TRBV7-2 and TRBJ2-7, with 9 bases that match TRBD1. After removal of 3 bases from V and 4 bases from J, the junction contained 4 bases not matched to a gene. The germline V gene encodes CDR1 SGHTA and CDR2 FQGNSA. The CDR3 covers 14 residues. The CDR3 here is CASSLDRGGYEQYF. CDR3 in DNA: TGTGCCAGCAGCTTGGACAGGGGCGGGTACGAGCAGTACTTC.

This clone was found once. The chain combines TRBV18 with TRBJ2-2; D not resolved. Germline CDR1 KGHSH, CDR2 LQKENI. The V gene lost 3 bases and the J gene lost 4 bases, with 9 bases spanning the gap. The CDR3 runs 14 residues. Written as DNA, the CDR3 is TGTGCCAGCTCACCCCCAGAATCCACCGGGGAGCTGTTTTTT. It codes for CASSPPESTGELFF.

The rearrangement links TRBV28 to TRBJ2-5, with 9 bases fitting TRBD2. Germline values: CDR1 MDHEN, CDR2 SYDVKM. The V and J ends lost 6 bases and 1 base, in that order; junction bases with no gene match: 9. This CDR3 spans 16 amino acids. CDR3 sequence (DNA): TGTGCCAGCAGCTTGCGTAGCGGGAGATTCCAAGAGACCCAGTACTTC. It encodes CASSLRSGRFQETQYF.

The V gene is TRBV21-1, the J gene TRBJ1-2. TRBV21-1 is a known pseudogene. The CDR3 has 15 amino acids. CDR3 sequence reads: CASSRNQKKSDGYTF. CDR3 bases: TGTGCCAGCAGCAGAAACCAAAAAAAAAGCGATGGCTACACCTTC.

The chain links TRBV27 to TRBJ2-1, with 7 positions matching TRBD1. V was clipped by 4 bases and J by 4 bases; unmatched bases: 10. The CDR3 is 16 residues long. Germline lookup yields CDR1 MNHEY and CDR2 SMNVEV (reference sequence). CDR3: CASSSLDRVYYNEQFF. DNA of the CDR3: TGTGCCAGCAGTTCCCTAGACAGGGTTTATTACAATGAGCAGTTCTTC.

This sequence joins TRBV7-9 and TRBJ1-2; D gene unclear. The CDR3 totals 14 residues. The germline gives CDR1 SEHNR, CDR2 FQNEAQ (reference sequence). Trimming pared 4 bases from V and 3 bases from J, leaving 12 bases between. CDR3 region: CASSSPPEDYGYTF. The CDR3 DNA reads as TGTGCCAGCAGCTCTCCGCCAGAGGACTATGGCTACACCTTC.